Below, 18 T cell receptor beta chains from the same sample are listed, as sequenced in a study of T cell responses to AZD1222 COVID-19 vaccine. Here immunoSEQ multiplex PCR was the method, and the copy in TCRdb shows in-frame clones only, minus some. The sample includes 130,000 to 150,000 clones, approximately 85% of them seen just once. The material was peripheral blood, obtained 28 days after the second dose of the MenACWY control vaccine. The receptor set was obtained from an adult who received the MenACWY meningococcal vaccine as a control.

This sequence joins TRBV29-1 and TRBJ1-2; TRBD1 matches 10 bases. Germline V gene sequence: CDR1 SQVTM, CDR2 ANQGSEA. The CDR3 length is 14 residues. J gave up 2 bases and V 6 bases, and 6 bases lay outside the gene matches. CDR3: CSVPPGQGNYGYTF. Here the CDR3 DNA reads TGCAGCGTCCCTCCGGGACAGGGGAACTATGGCTACACCTTC.

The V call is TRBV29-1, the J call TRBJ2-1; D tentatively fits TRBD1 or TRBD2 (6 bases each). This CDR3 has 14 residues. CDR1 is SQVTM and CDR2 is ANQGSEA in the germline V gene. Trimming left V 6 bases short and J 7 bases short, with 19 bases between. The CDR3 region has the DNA TGCAGCGTACCTATTCTCACAGGGAGGAATGAGCAGTTCTTC. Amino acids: CSVPILTGRNEQFF.

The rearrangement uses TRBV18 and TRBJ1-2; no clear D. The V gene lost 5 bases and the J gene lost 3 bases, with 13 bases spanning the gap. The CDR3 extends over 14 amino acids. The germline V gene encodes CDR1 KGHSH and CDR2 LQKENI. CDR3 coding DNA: TGTGCCAGCTCATCGGACGGATCCTACTATGGCTACACCTTC. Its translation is CASSSDGSYYGYTF. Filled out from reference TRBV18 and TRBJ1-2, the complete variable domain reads NAGVMQNPRHLVRRRGQEARLRCSPMKGHSHVYWYRQLPEEGLKFMVYLQKENIIDESGMPKERFSAEFPKEGPSILRIQQVVRGDSAAYFCASSSDGSYYGYTFGSGTRLTVV.

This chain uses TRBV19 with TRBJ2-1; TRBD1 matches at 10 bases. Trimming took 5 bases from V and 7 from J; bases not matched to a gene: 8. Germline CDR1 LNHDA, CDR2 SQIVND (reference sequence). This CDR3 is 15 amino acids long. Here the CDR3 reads CASSWGTGDGNEQFF. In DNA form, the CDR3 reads TGTGCCAGTAGTTGGGGGACAGGGGACGGGAATGAGCAGTTCTTC.

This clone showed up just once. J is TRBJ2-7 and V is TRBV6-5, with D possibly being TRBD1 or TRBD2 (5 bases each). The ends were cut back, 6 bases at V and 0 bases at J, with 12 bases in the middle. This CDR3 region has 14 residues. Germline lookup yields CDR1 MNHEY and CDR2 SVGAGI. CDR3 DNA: TGTGCCAGCAGACAGGCGGGTACCTCCTACGAGCAGTACTTC. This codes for CASRQAGTSYEQYF.

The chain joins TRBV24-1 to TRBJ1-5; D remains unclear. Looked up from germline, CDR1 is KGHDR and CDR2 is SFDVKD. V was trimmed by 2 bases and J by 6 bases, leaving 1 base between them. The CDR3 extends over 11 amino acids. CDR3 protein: CATSDSQPQHF. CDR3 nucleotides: TGTGCCACCAGTGATTCTCAGCCCCAGCATTTT.

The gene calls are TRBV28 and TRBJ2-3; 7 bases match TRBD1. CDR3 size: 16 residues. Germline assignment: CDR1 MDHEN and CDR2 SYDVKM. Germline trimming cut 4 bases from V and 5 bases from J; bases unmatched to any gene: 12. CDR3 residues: CASSSPNRGSIDTQYF. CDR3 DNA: TGTGCCAGCAGTTCCCCCAACAGGGGAAGTATAGATACGCAGTATTTT. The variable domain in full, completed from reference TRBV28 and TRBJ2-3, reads DVKVTQSSRYLVKRTGEKVFLECVQDMDHENMFWYRQDPGLGLRLIYFSYDVKMKEKGDIPEGYSVSREKKERFSLILESASTNQTSMYLCASSSPNRGSIDTQYFGPGTRLTVL.

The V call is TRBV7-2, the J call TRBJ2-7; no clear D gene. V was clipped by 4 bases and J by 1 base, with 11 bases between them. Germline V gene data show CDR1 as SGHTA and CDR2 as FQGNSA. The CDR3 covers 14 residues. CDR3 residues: CASSSILGSYEQYF. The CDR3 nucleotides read TGTGCCAGCAGCTCGATATTGGGATCCTACGAGCAGTACTTC.

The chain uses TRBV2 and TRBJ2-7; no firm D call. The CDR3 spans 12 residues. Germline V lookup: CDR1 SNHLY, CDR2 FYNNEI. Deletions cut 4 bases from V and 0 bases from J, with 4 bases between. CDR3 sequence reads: CASSANSYEQYF. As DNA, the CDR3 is TGTGCCAGCAGTGCTAACTCCTACGAGCAGTACTTC.

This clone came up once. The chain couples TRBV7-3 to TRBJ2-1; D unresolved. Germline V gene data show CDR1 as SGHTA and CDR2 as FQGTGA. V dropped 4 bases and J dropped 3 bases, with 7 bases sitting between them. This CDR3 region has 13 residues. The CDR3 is CASSSTGYNEQFF. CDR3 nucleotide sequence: TGTGCCAGCAGCTCGACTGGCTACAATGAGCAGTTCTTC.

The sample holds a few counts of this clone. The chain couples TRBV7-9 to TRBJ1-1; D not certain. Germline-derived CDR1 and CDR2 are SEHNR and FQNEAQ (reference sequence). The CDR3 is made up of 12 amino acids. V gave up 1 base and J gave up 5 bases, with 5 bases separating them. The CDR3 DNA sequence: TGTGCCAGCAGCTTAGAGATGACTGAAGCTTTCTTT. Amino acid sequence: CASSLEMTEAFF.

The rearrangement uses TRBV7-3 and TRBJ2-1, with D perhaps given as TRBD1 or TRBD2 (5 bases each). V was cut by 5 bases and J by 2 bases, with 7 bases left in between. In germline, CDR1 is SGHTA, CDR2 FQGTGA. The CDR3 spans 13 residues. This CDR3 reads CASSPGPYNEQFF. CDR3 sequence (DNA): TGTGCCAGCAGCCCGGGACCCTACAATGAGCAGTTCTTC.

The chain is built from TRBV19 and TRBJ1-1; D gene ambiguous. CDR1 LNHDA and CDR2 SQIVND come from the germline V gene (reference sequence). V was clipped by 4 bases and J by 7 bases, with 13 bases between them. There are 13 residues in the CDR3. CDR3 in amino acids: CASSNMRLFEAFF. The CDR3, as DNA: TGTGCCAGTAGTAATATGCGACTGTTTGAAGCTTTCTTT.

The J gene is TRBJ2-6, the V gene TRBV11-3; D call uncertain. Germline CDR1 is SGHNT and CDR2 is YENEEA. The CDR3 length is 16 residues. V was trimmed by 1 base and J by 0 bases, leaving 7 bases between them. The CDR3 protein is CASSLGASSGANVLTF. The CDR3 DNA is TGTGCCAGCAGCTTAGGTGCAAGCTCTGGGGCCAACGTCCTGACTTTC.

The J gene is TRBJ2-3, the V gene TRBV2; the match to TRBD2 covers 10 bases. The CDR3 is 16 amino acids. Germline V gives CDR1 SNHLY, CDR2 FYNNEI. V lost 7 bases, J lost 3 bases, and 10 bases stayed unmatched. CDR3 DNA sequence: TGTGCCAGCAATCCTTTAGCGGGGGGAGGGACAGATACGCAGTATTTT. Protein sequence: CASNPLAGGGTDTQYF.

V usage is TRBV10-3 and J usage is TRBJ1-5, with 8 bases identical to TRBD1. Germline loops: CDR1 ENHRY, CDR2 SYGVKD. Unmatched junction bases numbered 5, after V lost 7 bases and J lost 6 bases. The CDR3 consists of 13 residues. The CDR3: CAITRGLSQPQHF. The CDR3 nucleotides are TGTGCCATCACCAGGGGGCTCTCTCAGCCCCAGCATTTT.

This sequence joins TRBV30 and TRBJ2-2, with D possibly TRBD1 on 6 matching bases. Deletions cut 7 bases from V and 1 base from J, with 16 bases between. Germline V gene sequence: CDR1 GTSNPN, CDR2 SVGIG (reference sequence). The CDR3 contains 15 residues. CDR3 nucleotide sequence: TGTGCCTCGGGTGGGGGCAGGGGGAACACCGGGGAGCTGTTTTTT. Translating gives CASGGGRGNTGELFF.

DNA of the CDR3: TGCGCCAGCAGCGACAGGGATGCTACCCAAGAGACCCAGTACTTC. Translated, it gives CASSDRDATQETQYF. The chain links TRBV10-1 to TRBJ2-5; 7 positions match TRBD1. The germline gives CDR1 WNHNN, CDR2 SYGVQD (reference sequence). The junction had 8 bases not matched to a gene; V was cut back by 6 bases and J by 1 base. This CDR3 has 15 residues.